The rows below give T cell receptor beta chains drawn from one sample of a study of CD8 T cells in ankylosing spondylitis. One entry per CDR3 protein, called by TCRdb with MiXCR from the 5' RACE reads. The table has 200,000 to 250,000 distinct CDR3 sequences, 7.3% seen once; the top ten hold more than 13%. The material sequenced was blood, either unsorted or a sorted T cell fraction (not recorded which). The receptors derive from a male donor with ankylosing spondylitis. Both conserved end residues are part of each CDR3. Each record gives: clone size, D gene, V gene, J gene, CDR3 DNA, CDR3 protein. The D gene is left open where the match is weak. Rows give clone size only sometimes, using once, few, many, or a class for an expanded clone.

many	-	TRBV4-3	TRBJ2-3	TGCGCCAGCAGCCAAGTTGGGTACAAGGATACGCAGTATTTT	CASSQVGYKDTQYF
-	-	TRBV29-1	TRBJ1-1	TGCAGCGTTGATTGGTTCCGCGAGAACACTGAAGCTTTCTTT	CSVDWFRENTEAFF
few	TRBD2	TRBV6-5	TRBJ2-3	TGTGCCAGCAGTTACTCAGGACTAGCACGGGATACGCAGTATTTT	CASSYSGLARDTQYF
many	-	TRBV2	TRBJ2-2	TGTGCCAGTTCGGGCCTAGGGCTACTAAACACCGGGGAGCTGTTTTTT	CASSGLGLLNTGELFF
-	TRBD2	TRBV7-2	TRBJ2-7	TGTGCCAGCAGCTTAAGGCCGACTAGCGGGGCCTACGAGCAGTACTTC	CASSLRPTSGAYEQYF
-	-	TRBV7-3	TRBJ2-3	TGTGCCAGCAGCCCAGGACAGTACCGCACAGATACGCAGTATTTT	CASSPGQYRTDTQYF
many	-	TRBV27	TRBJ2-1	TGTGCCAGCAGTTCCCTAAACAATGAGCAGTTCTTC	CASSSLNNEQFF
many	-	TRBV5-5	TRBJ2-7	TGTGCCAGCAGCTTGTGGGTCGGAGCGTCCTACGAGCAGTACTTC	CASSLWVGASYEQYF
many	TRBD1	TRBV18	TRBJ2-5	TGTGCCAGCTCATCTCGGACAGGATCTAAAGAGACCCAGTACTTC	CASSSRTGSKETQYF
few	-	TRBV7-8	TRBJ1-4	TGTGCCAGCGGTTTTGGGGGGATGGAGAAACTGTTTTTT	CASGFGGMEKLFF
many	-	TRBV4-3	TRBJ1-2	TGCGCCAGCAGCCATGACTTTGGGAGCTATGGCTACACCTTC	CASSHDFGSYGYTF
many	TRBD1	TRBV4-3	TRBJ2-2	TGCGCCAGCAGCCGAGCGGACAGGGGAACCGGGGAGCTGTTTTTT	CASSRADRGTGELFF